This entry describes one TCR beta chain. What it binds is not known. This CDR3 comprises 16 residues. Germline V lookup: CDR1 MGHDK, CDR2 SYGVNS. V was clipped by 0 bases and J by 3 bases, with 11 bases between them. The source of the sample is a study of T cell repertoires in cytomegalovirus infection. Broader study findings: CMV carriers with the relevant HLA were identified by cumulative public TCR beta family frequency. Clonotype analysis showed dominance of the ex vivo response by HLA-C-restricted CMV-specific TCR beta clonotypes.

Each CDR3 protein is one row after TCRdb ran MiXCR on the reads. The sample holds some 560,000 distinct CDR3 sequences, around two fifths seen once. The chain carries TRBV25-1 and TRBJ2-2; D remains ambiguous. Sample: cultured PBMCs, taken from culture after CMV antigen stimulation. The source of this sequence is a human donor in good health (CMV status not recorded). Some clones in this sample may be carry-over from other donors' samples. The DNA for the CDR3 is TGTGCCAGCAGTGAATATACGGCAGGTGACACCGGGGAGCTGTTTTTT. It specifies CASSEYTAGDTGELFF.